This TCR beta chain derives from a study of OX40 agonist ivuxolimab in advanced cancers. V lost 5 bases and J 1 base, leaving 17 bases between the germline ends. This CDR3 has 17 amino acids. Germline V lookup: CDR1 SGHTA, CDR2 FQGNSA. TCRdb keeps only in-frame clones here, not all; method: immunoSEQ multiplex PCR. The sample shows around 140,000 clones, approximately 90% of them seen only once. The starting material was CD4+ or CD8+ T cells sorted from blood, obtained in a trial of the OX40 agonist ivuxolimab. The gene calls are TRBV7-2 and TRBJ2-2, with a tentative D call TRBD2 (6 bases). This TCR was sampled from an adult with an advanced solid tumor such as melanoma, head and neck, liver or kidney cancer. For the CDR3, the DNA is TGTGCCAGCAGCCTACTAGCCGGGAGCCGGAACACCGGGGAGCTGTTTTTT. Translation: CASSLLAGSRNTGELFF.